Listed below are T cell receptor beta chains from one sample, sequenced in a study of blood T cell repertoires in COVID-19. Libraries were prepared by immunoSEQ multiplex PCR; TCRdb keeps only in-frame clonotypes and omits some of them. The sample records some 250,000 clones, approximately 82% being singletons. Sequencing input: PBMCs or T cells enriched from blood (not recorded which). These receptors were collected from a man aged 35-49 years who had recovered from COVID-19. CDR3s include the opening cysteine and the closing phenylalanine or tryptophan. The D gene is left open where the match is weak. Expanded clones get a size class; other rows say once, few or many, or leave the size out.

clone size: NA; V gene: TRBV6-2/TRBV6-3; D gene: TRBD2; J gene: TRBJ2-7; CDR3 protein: CASSPGLAEYEQYF; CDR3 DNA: TGTGCCAGCAGCCCGGGACTAGCGGAATACGAGCAGTACTTC
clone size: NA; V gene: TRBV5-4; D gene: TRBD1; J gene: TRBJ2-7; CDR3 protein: CASSLEQGKYEQYF; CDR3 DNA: TGTGCCAGCAGCCTGGAACAGGGGAAGTACGAGCAGTACTTC
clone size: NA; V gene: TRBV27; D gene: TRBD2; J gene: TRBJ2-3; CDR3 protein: CASSSLLAGSTDTQYF; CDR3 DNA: TGTGCCAGCAGTTCACTACTAGCGGGGTCCACAGATACGCAGTATTTT
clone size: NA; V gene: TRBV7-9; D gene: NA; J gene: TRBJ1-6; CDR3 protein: CASSLQSGVNSPLHF; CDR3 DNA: TGTGCCAGCAGCTTACAGTCAGGGGTCAATTCACCCCTCCACTTT
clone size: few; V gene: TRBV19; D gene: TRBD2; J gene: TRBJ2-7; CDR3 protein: CASSLRPPGGYSYEQYF; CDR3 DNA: TGTGCCAGTAGTCTCCGGCCCCCGGGGGGATACTCCTACGAGCAGTACTTC
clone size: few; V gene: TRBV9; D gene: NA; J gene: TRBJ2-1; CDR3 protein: CASTSRSGGNEQFF; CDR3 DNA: TGTGCCAGCACCTCCCGCTCCGGGGGCAATGAGCAGTTCTTC
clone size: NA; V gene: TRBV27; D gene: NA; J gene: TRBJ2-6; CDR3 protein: CASSQSGANVLTF; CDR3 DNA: TGTGCCAGCAGCCAATCTGGGGCCAACGTCCTGACTTTC
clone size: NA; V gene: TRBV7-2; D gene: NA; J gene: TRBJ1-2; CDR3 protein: CASSLDRIYGYTF; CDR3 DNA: TGTGCCAGCAGCTTGGACAGAATCTATGGCTACACCTTC
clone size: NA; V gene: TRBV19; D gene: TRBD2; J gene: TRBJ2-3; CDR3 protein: CASSPGLAEHTDTQYF; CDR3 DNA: TGTGCCAGTAGTCCCGGACTAGCGGAGCACACAGATACGCAGTATTTT
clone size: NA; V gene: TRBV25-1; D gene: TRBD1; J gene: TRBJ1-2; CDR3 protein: CASATGTVNGYTF; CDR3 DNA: TGTGCCAGCGCCACCGGGACAGTCAATGGCTACACCTTC
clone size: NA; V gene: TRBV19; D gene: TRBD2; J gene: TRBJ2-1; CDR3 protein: CASSPGTSGWGEQFF; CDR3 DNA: TGTGCCAGTAGTCCTGGGACTAGCGGGTGGGGGGAGCAGTTCTTC
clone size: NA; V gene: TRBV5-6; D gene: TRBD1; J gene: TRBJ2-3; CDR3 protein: CASSVTGGATDTQYF; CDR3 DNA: TGTGCCAGCAGCGTGACAGGGGGCGCGACAGATACGCAGTATTTT
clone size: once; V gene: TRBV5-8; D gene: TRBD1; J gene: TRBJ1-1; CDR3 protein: CASSYWDSEAFF; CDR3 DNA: TGTGCCAGCAGCTACTGGGACAGTGAAGCTTTCTTT
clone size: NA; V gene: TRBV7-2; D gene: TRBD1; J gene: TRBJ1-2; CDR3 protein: CASSFPQDRRDYGYTF; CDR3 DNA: TGTGCCAGCAGCTTCCCTCAGGACAGGCGAGACTATGGCTACACCTTC
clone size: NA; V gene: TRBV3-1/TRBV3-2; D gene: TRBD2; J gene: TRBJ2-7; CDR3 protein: CASSHRAGLGYEQYF; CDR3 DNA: TGTGCCAGCAGCCACCGAGCGGGGCTTGGATACGAGCAGTACTTC
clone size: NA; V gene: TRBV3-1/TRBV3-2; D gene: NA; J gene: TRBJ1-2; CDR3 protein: CASSQDLGIGYTF; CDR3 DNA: TGTGCCAGCAGCCAAGACCTAGGCATTGGCTACACCTTC
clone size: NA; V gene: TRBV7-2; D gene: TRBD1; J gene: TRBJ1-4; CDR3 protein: CASSAGTGALRNEKLFF; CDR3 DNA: TGTGCCAGCAGCGCCGGGACAGGGGCGCTAAGAAATGAAAAACTGTTTTTT
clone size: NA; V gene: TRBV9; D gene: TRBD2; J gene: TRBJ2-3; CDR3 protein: CASSVLAGGGDTQYF; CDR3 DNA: TGTGCCAGCAGCGTACTAGCGGGGGGCGGAGATACGCAGTATTTT
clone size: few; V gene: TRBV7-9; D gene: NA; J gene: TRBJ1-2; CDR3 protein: CASSLEQGGYTF; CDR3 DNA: TGTGCCAGCAGCTTAGAGCAGGGCGGCTACACCTTC
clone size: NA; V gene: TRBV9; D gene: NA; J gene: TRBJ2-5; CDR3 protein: CASSPQDWYQETQYF; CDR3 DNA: TGTGCCAGCAGCCCCCAGGACTGGTACCAAGAGACCCAGTACTTC
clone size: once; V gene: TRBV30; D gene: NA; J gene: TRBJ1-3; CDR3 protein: CAWAPRLDTIYF; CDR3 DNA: TGTGCCTGGGCCCCCCGGTTGGACACCATATATTTT
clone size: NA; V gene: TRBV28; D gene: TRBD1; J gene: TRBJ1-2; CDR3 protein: CASSESRDRDVGYTF; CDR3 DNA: TGTGCCAGCAGTGAGTCGCGCGACAGGGACGTCGGCTACACCTTC
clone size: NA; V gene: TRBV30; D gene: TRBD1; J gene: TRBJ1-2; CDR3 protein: CAWSPGQVIYGYTF; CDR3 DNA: TGTGCCTGGAGTCCTGGACAGGTTATTTATGGCTACACCTTC
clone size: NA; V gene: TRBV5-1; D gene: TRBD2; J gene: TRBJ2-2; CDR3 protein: CASSLAGGGNTGELFF; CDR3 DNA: TGCGCCAGCAGCTTGGCTGGCGGGGGTAACACCGGGGAGCTGTTTTTT
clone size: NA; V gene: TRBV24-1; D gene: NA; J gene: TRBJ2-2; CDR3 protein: CATSDRQTRTNTGELFF; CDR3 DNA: TGTGCCACCAGTGACCGGCAGACACGGACGAACACCGGGGAGCTGTTTTTT
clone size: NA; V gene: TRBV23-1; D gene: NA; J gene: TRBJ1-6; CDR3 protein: CASSQSCGYNSPLHF; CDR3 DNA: TGCGCCAGCAGTCAATCTTGCGGGTATAATTCACCCCTCCACTTT
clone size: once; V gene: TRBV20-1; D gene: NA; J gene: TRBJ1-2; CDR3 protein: CSVSRGYGYTF; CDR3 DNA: TGCAGTGTTAGCAGGGGCTATGGCTACACCTTC
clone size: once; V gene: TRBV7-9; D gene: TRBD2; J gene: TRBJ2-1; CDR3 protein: CASSLASGLFF; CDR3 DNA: TGTGCCAGCAGCTTGGCTAGCGGGTTATTCTTC
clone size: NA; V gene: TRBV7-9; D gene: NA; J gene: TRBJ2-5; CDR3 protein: CASSLASGAETQYF; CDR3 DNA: TGTGCCAGCAGCTTAGCGTCAGGGGCGGAGACCCAGTACTTC
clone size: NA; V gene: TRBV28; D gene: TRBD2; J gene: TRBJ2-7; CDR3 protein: CASSSLAGFPYEQYF; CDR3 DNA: TGTGCCAGCAGTTCCCTAGCGGGTTTTCCCTACGAGCAGTACTTC
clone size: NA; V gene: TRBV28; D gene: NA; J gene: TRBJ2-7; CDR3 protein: CASNVGGQTSYEQYF; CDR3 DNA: TGTGCCAGCAACGTGGGGGGACAGACCTCCTACGAGCAGTACTTC
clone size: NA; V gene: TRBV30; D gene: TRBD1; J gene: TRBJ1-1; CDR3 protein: CASQGVTEAFF; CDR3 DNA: TGTGCCTCCCAGGGGGTCACTGAAGCTTTCTTT
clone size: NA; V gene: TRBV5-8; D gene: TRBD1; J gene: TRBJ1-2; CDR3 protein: CASSLVGDREGYTF; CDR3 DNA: TGTGCCAGCAGCTTGGTCGGGGACAGGGAAGGCTACACCTTC
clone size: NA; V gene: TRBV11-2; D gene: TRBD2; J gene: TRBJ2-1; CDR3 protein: CASRSIAGGPLSYNEQFF; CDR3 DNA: TGTGCCAGCCGGTCTATAGCGGGAGGCCCTCTCTCCTACAATGAGCAGTTCTTC
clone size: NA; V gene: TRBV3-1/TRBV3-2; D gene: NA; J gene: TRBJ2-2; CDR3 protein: CASRFAEGTGELFF; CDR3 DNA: TGTGCCAGCAGGTTTGCAGAGGGCACCGGGGAGCTGTTTTTT
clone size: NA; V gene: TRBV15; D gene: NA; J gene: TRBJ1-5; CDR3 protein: CATSPGQLYSNQPQHF; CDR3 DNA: TGTGCCACCAGCCCCGGACAGCTCTATAGCAATCAGCCCCAGCATTTT
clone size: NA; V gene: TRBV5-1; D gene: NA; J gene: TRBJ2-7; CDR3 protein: CASSPFLPGTLYEQYF; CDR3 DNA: TGCGCCAGCAGTCCATTCTTACCGGGTACCCTCTACGAGCAGTACTTC
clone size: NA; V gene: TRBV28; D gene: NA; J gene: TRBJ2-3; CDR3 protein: CASSLARLADTQYF; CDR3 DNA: TGTGCCAGCAGTTTAGCCCGACTAGCAGATACGCAGTATTTT
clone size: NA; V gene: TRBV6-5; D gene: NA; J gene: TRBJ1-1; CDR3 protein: CASSYRGDNTEAFF; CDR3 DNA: TGTGCCAGCAGTTACAGAGGAGATAACACTGAAGCTTTCTTT
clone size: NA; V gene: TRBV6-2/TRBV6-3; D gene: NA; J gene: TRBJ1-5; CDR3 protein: CASSYWQGWQPQHF; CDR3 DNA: TGTGCCAGCAGTTACTGGCAGGGGTGGCAGCCCCAGCATTTT
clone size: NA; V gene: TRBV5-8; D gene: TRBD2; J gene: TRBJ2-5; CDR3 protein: CASSPLTSRETQYF; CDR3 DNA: TGTGCCAGCAGCCCTCTGACTAGCCGGGAGACCCAGTACTTC
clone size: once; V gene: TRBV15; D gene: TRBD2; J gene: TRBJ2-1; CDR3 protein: CATSSSGREPWDYYNEQFF; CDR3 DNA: TGTGCCACCAGCAGCTCGGGACGGGAGCCATGGGACTATTACAATGAGCAGTTCTTC
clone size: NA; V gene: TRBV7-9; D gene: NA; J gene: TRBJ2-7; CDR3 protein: CASSRGLNSYEQYF; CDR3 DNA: TGTGCCAGCAGCCGTGGACTAAACTCCTACGAGCAGTACTTC
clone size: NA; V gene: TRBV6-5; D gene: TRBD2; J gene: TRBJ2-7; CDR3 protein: CASSYSEGTSGYEQYF; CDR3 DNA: TGTGCCAGCAGTTACTCGGAGGGGACTAGCGGCTACGAGCAGTACTTC
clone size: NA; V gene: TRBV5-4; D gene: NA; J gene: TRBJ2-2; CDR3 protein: CASWGDGELFF; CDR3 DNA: TGTGCCAGCTGGGGGGACGGGGAGCTGTTTTTT
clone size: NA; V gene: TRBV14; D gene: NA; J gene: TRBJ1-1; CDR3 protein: CASSQVGHDRRNTEAFF; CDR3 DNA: TGTGCCAGCAGCCAAGTGGGGCACGACAGGAGGAACACTGAAGCTTTCTTT
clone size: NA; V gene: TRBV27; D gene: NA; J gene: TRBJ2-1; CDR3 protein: CASSFLQGNEQFF; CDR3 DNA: TGTGCCAGCAGTTTTCTACAGGGCAATGAGCAGTTCTTC
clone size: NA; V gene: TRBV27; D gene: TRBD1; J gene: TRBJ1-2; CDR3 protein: CASSPGTGNGYTF; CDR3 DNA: TGTGCCAGCAGTCCCGGGACAGGGAATGGCTACACCTTC
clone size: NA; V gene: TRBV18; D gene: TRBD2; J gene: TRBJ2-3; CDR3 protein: CASSPFSGGATDTQYF; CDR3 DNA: TGTGCCAGCTCACCATTTAGCGGGGGGGCAACAGATACGCAGTATTTT
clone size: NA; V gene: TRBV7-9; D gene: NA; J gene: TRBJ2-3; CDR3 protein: CASSPTGDTQYF; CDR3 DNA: TGTGCCAGCAGCCCTACGGGGGATACGCAGTATTTT
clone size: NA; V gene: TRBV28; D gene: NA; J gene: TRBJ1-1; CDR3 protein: CASSPGQNTEAFF; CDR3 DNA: TGTGCCAGCAGCCCAGGACAGAACACTGAAGCTTTCTTT
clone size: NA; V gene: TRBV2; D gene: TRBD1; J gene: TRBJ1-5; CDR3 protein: CATSTDRGSNQPQHF; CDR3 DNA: TGTGCCACCTCAACCGACAGGGGTAGCAATCAGCCCCAGCATTTT
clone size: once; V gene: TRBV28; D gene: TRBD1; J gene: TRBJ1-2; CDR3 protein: CASGTRGPNAHGYTF; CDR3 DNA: TGTGCCAGCGGAACAAGGGGGCCGAACGCCCATGGCTACACCTTC
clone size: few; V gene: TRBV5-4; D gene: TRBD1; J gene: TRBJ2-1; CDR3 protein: CASSLAGRGLGNEQFF; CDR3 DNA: TGTGCCAGCAGCTTGGCCGGCAGGGGGTTGGGCAATGAGCAGTTCTTC